A selection of T cell receptor beta chains follows, all from one sample in a study of T-cell reconstitution after alpha-beta-depleted transplantation in children. Via MiXCR, TCRdb re-called the PCR reads, giving one row per CDR3 protein. Among more than 200,000 distinct CDR3 sequences listed, approximately 15% were seen once. The starting material was PBMCs, mostly from graft donor cells, obtained 360 days after TCRalphabeta/CD19-depleted stem cell transplant. The receptor source for this set is a male patient between 2 and 15 years old who had a stem cell transplant for acute lymphoblastic leukemia, so the T cells may come from the graft donor. Both conserved end residues are part of each CDR3. A D gene is named only where the DNA matches it firmly. Expanded clones get a size class; other rows say once, few or many, or leave the size out.

j_gene | d_gene | v_gene | abundance | CDR3nt | CDR3aa
TRBJ2-3 | TRBD2 | TRBV5-1 | NA | TGCGCCAGCAGCTTGCCTAGCGGGCCAGGAGATACGCAGTATTTT | CASSLPSGPGDTQYF
TRBJ2-3 | TRBD2 | TRBV6-1 | NA | TGTGCCAGCAGTAGGGACTACCCGCCAGATACGCAGTATTTT | CASSRDYPPDTQYF
TRBJ1-3 | TRBD1 | TRBV18 | few | TGTGCCAGCTCACCCTTTTCAGGGGGCGACTCTGGAAACACCATATATTTT | CASSPFSGGDSGNTIYF
TRBJ2-7 | NA | TRBV7-9 | NA | TGTGCCAGCAGCTTAGTAGAATGGGGGGCTGGTTACGAGCAGTACTTC | CASSLVEWGAGYEQYF
TRBJ2-5 | TRBD2 | TRBV20-1 | few | TGCAGTGCTAGCGTAGTTGGACTAGCCTTCCAAGAGACCCAGTACTTC | CSASVVGLAFQETQYF
TRBJ2-1 | NA | TRBV5-1 | NA | TGCGCCAGCAGCTTGGAACCCCGCTGGGTTGGTGAGCAGTTCTTC | CASSLEPRWVGEQFF
TRBJ2-5 | NA | TRBV11-1 | NA | TGTGCCAGCAGCTTATCCAGGGCCGAGACCCAGTACTTC | CASSLSRAETQYF
TRBJ2-1 | NA | TRBV18 | NA | TGTGCCAGCTCGACCCCGGGACCGTCGGGCAATGAGCAGTTCTTC | CASSTPGPSGNEQFF
TRBJ1-2 | NA | TRBV20-1 | many | TGCAGTACCAGCGATGGGAGGACTCAGTATGGCTACACCTTC | CSTSDGRTQYGYTF
TRBJ2-5 | NA | TRBV5-1 | NA | TGCGCCAGCAAAGCGACAGCACAAGAGACCCAGTACTTC | CASKATAQETQYF
TRBJ2-7 | NA | TRBV5-1 | few | TGCGCCAGCAGCCTCGCCCGGCCGGACGCGAGGGTCAACGAGCAGTACTTC | CASSLARPDARVNEQYF
TRBJ1-5 | NA | TRBV21-1 | NA | TGTGCCAGCAGCAAAGTGGTAAGGAGGCCGGTAGATCAGCCCCAGCATTTT | CASSKVVRRPVDQPQHF
TRBJ2-7 | TRBD1 | TRBV6-2/TRBV6-3 | few | TGTGCCAGCAGTTACCGCGACAGGGTGAGAGCCTACGAGCAGTACTTC | CASSYRDRVRAYEQYF
TRBJ2-5 | NA | TRBV29-1 | NA | TGCAGCGTTGCAAGTAAGCTGTCTCAGACCCAGTACTTC | CSVASKLSQTQYF
TRBJ1-1 | NA | TRBV12-3/TRBV12-4 | few | TGTGCCAGCAGTTTGTTCCAGGGAGGCACTGAAGCTTTCTTT | CASSLFQGGTEAFF
TRBJ2-1 | NA | TRBV5-1 | few | TGCGCCAGCAGCTTGTCGGTCTACAATGAGCAGTTCTTC | CASSLSVYNEQFF
TRBJ2-4 | NA | TRBV27 | many | TGTGCCAGCGGTACGGGGGCCAAAAACATTCAGTACTTC | CASGTGAKNIQYF
TRBJ2-7 | TRBD2 | TRBV5-1 | few | TGCGCCAGCAGCTTCCGCGGGGGGTACGAGCAGTACTTC | CASSFRGGYEQYF
TRBJ2-3 | NA | TRBV3-1 | NA | TGTGCCAGCATCCAGACCGGGTGGGTCACAGATACGCAGTATTTT | CASIQTGWVTDTQYF
TRBJ2-7 | NA | TRBV19 | NA | TGTGCCAGTAGTATGCGGACGGCCTACGAGCAGTACTTC | CASSMRTAYEQYF
TRBJ1-4 | NA | TRBV20-1 | many | TGCAGTGCTAGAGATATGGAGGACGAAAAACTGTTTTTT | CSARDMEDEKLFF
TRBJ2-7 | NA | TRBV11-2 | NA | TGTGCCAGCAGGCTCCAGGGAAAGCAGTACTTC | CASRLQGKQYF
TRBJ2-3 | TRBD2 | TRBV12-3/TRBV12-4 | NA | TGTGCCAGCAGTTTATATCAGTGGCTAGCGGGGGGGAGAGGGAGCACAGATACGCAGTATTTT | CASSLYQWLAGGRGSTDTQYF
TRBJ1-1 | NA | TRBV12-3/TRBV12-4 | once | TGTGCCAGCAGTTTTGAAGTGAACACTGAAGCTTTCTTT | CASSFEVNTEAFF
TRBJ1-5 | NA | TRBV19 | NA | TGTGCCAGTAGATCGGGATGGAATCAGCCCCAGCATTTT | CASRSGWNQPQHF
TRBJ2-4 | TRBD2 | TRBV12-3/TRBV12-4 | NA | TGTGCCAGCAGTTCCCTAGCGGGGATCAGAAACATTCAGTACTTC | CASSSLAGIRNIQYF
TRBJ2-3 | TRBD2 | TRBV20-1 | NA | TGCAGCGGGGGGGGGGCCCCAGATACGCAGTATTTT | CSGGGAPDTQYF